This record looks at one T cell receptor beta chain sequence and its context. This clonotype was detected ten times or more. Its recognized antigen is unknown. The sample holds no much larger clone one base away, and base qualities are not on file. This entry comes from a study of T-cell memory formation after mild COVID-19 listed by TCRdb under 2021. For context, the study as a whole: TCR sequence clusters from the two donors were largely donor specific. Two young, previously healthy adult volunteers, one female and one male, were included in the cohort. Longitudinal TCRalpha and TCRbeta repertoire sequencing tracked T-cell clones expanding and contracting after mild COVID-19 in a couple of donors. The paper's findings and limits, for the study overall: SARS-CoV-2 specificity of the second-wave clones peaking on day 37 was not confirmed. Some responding clones were found in pre-infection memory, which suggests that pre-existing cross-reactive memory T cells took part in the SARS-CoV-2 response. Contracting CD4+ clones were located mainly in the CM and EM memory subsets, whereas CD8+ clones were found to be enriched in EMRA. From day 15 to 85, contracting clones showed balanced CD4/CD8 phenotypes, whereas a second wave of clones that expanded from day 15 to 37 leaned towards CD4+. The study covered only a couple of mild cases, and larger cohorts including severe cases with pre-infection samples were considered necessary.

Ficoll-Paque density gradient centrifugation was used to isolate PBMCs. Sequencing used an Illumina NovaSeq 6000. Using 5'RACE with constant-segment primers, TCRalpha and TCRbeta cDNA libraries were constructed, with sample barcodes and unique molecular identifiers added in the process. RNA was extracted from every sample with Trizol reagent. The libraries were amplified in two PCR steps, and the second step added a second sample barcode and Illumina TruSeq adapters. Sequencing of the libraries was done on an Illumina NovaSeq, producing 2 x 150 bp paired-end reads. The authors' pipeline ran thus. Demultiplexing of reads and collapsing into UMI-guided consensus sequences were performed with migec v1.2.7. With mixcr v2.1.11, UMI consensuses were aligned to TRA and TRB V and J templates and assembled into clonotypes. Clonotypes were classified as expanded or contracted when called significant by both edgeR and NoisET, with noise models trained on biological replicates. For edgeR calls, the cutoffs were a false discovery rate-adjusted p below 0.01 and a log2 fold-change threshold of 1. PCA with hierarchical clustering of max-normalized trajectories of the 1000 most abundant clonotypes was used as exploratory dynamics analysis. Separately sequenced CD4+ and CD8+ repertoires were used to assign a CD4 or CD8 phenotype to each responding clone. The public reads were run again by TCRdb, first through fastp at Q25 and then through MiXCR, and only productive beta chains were kept. Rows with a matching CDR3 protein are joined into one entry that keeps the most common DNA and genes. None of the V and J calls come from the authors' own analysis; TCRdb made them. The sample profile shows roughly 110,000 distinct CDR3 sequences; 9.5% to 15% of them were found once. About 27% of the sample comes from the top ten.

The CDR3 starts with the cysteine, ends with the phenylalanine, and has 18 residues. The CDR3 DNA has 54 bases and is translated from base 1. Reading the germline V gene (reference sequence) gives CDR1 DFQATT and CDR2 SNEGSKA. V loses 0 bases at its end and J loses 1 base; junction bases beyond the gene matches: 13. Material for sequencing was PBMCs or a T cell subset sorted from them (not recorded which). This chain joins TRBV20-1 to TRBJ1-2, and 8 junctional nucleotides match TRBD1. The clonotype originates from an adult woman who had mild COVID-19 (a few samples of this study predate the infection). The sample titles of this study are shuffled in the database, so cell type and time point are left out; the donor was told from shared clones. The CDR3 region has the sequence CSAREIGTGPERNYGYTF. The DNA is TGCAGTGCTAGAGAGATTGGGACAGGACCAGAACGTAACTATGGCTACACCTTC.